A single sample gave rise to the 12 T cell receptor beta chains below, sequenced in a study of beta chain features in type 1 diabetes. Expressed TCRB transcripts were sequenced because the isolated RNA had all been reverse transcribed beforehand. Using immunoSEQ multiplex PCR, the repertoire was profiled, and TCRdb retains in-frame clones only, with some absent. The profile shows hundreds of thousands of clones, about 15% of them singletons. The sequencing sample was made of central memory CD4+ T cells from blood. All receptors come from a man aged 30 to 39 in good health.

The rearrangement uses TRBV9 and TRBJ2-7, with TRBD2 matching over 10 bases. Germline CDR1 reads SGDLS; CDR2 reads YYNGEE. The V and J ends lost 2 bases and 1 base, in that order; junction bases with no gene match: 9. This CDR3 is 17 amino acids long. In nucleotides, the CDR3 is TGTGCCAGCAGCGTTCGAGCGGGAGGGCTTTGGTCCTACGAGCAGTACGTC. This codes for CASSVRAGGLWSYEQYV.

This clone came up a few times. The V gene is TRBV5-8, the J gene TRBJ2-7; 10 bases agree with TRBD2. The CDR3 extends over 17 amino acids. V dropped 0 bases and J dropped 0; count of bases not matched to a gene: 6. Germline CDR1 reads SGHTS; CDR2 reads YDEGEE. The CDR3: CASSLGSGRTFSYEQYV. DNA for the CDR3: TGTGCCAGCAGCTTGGGTAGCGGGAGGACTTTCTCCTACGAGCAGTACGTC.

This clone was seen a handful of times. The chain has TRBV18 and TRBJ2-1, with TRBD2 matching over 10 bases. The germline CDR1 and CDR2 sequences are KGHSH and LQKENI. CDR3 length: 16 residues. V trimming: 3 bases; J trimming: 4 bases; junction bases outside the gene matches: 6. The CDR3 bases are TGTGCCAGCTCACCGAAGTCTAGCGGGGGTTACAATGAGCAGTTCTTC. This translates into CASSPKSSGGYNEQFF.

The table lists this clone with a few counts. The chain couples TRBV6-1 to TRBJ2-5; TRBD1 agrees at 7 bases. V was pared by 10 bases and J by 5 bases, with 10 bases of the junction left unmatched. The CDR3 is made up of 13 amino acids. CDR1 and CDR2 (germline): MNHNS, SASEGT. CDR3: CATKNRGSETQYF. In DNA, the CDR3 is TGTGCCACTAAGAACAGGGGATCGGAGACCCAGTACTTC.

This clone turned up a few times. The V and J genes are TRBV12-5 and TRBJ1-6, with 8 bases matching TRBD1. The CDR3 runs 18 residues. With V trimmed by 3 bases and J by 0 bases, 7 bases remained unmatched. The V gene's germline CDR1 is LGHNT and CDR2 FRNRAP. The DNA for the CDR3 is TGTGCTAGTGGTTTCGAGACAGGGGTTAGCTCCTATAATTCACCCCTCCACTTT. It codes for CASGFETGVSSYNSPLHF.

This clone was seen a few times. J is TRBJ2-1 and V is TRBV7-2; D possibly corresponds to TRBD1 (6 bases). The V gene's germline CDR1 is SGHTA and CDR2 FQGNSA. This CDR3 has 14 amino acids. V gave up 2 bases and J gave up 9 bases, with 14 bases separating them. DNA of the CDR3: TGTGCCAGCAGCTTAACTTCACAGGGTGGTGAGCAGTTCTTC. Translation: CASSLTSQGGEQFF.

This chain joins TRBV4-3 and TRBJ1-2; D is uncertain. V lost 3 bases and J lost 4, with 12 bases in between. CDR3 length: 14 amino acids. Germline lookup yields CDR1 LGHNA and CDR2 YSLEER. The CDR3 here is CASSQTDGTYGYTF. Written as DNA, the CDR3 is TGCGCCAGCAGCCAGACGGACGGTACCTATGGCTACACCTTC.

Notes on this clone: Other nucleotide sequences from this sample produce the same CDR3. DNA for the CDR3: TGCGCCAGCAGCTTGACTAGTTCCTACGAGCAGTACTTC. Translated: CASSLTSSYEQYF. V and J are TRBV5-1 and TRBJ2-7; a possible D gene is TRBD2 (5 bases). Germline CDR1 SGHRS, CDR2 YFSETQ. The CDR3 is 13 residues long. Trimming pared 1 base from V and 1 base from J, leaving 6 bases between.

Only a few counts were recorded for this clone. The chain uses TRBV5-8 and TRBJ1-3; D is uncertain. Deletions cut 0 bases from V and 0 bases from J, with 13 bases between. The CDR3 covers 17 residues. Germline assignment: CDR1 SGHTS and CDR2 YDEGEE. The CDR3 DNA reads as TGTGCCAGCAGCTTGGGACTGACACCGAGCTCTGGAAACACCATATATTTT. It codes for CASSLGLTPSSGNTIYF. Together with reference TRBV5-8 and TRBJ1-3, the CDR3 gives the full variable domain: EAGVTQSPTHLIKTRGQQATLRCSPISGHTSVYWYQQALGLGLQFLLWYDEGEERNRGNFPPRFSGRQFPNYSSELNVNALELEDSALYLCASSLGLTPSSGNTIYFGEGSWLTVV.

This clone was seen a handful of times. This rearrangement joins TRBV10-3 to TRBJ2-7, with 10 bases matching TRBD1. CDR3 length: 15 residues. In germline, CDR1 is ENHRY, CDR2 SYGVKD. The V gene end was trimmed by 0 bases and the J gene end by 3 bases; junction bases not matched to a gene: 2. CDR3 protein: CAISESDRGNYEQYV. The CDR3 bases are TGTGCCATCAGTGAGTCGGACAGGGGGAACTACGAGCAGTACGTC.

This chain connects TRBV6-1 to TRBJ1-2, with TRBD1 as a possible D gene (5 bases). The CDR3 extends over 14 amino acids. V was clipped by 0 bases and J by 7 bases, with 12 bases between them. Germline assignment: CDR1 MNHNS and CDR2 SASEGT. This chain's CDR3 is CASSEALHGGGYTF. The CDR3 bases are TGTGCCAGCAGTGAAGCGCTTCATGGGGGTGGCTACACCTTC.

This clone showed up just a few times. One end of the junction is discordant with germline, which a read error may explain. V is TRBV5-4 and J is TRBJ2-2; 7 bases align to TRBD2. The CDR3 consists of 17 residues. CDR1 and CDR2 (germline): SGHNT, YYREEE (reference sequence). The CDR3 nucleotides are TGCGCCAGCAGCCAAGTCTCTATCAGACTAGCCCCCGGGGAGCTGTTTTTT. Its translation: CASSQVSIRLAPGELFF.